Below are 29 T cell receptor beta chains sequenced from a single sample in a study of beta chain features in type 1 diabetes. Expressed TCRB transcripts were sequenced because the isolated RNA had all been reverse transcribed beforehand. Produced via immunoSEQ multiplex PCR; TCRdb's table is partial and in-frame only. The sample lists a few hundred thousand clones; roughly 31% were seen once. The source material was naive CD4+ T cells from blood. All receptors derive from a young man in good health.

This clone showed up just a few times. V is TRBV7-9 and J is TRBJ2-5; TRBD1 agrees at 8 bases. The J segment lost 2 bases and the V segment lost 3 bases, leaving 2 bases of the junction unmatched. Germline V gene data show CDR1 as SEHNR and CDR2 as FQNEAQ (reference sequence). The CDR3 runs 14 residues. CDR3 coding DNA: TGTGCCAGCAGCTTCGGGACAGGACAAGAGACCCAGTACTTC. Translating it yields CASSFGTGQETQYF.

Here the CDR3 reads CASTYEAGRVGKLFF. The CDR3 nucleotides read TGTGCCAGCACCTACGAGGCAGGAAGGGTGGGAAAACTGTTTTTT. The V gene is TRBV6-6, the J gene TRBJ1-4; no clear D. There are 15 residues in the CDR3. Germline assignment: CDR1 MNHNY and CDR2 SVGAGI (reference sequence). Trimming took off 7 bases at V and 10 bases at J, with 22 bases between the two ends.

V is TRBV4-1 and J is TRBJ2-5; TRBD2 matches 14 bases. Germline V gives CDR1 MGHRA, CDR2 YSYEKL. The CDR3 loop spans 16 amino acids. Trimming took 4 bases from V and 3 from J; bases not matched to a gene: 4. The CDR3 loop is CASSLGLAGVKETQYF. Here the CDR3 DNA reads TGCGCCAGCAGCCTGGGACTAGCGGGAGTAAAAGAGACCCAGTACTTC.

CDR3 bases: TGTGCCAGCACCCAAAGCCCCCCCGGACAGGGTACTGGGGCCAACGTCCTGACTTTC. Translation gives CASTQSPPGQGTGANVLTF. V gene TRBV7-2 combines with J gene TRBJ2-6; 8 bases are shared with TRBD1. The ends lost 7 bases at V and 2 bases at J; junction bases unmatched: 16. Per germline, CDR1 SGHTA and CDR2 FQGNSA. The CDR3 covers 19 residues.

In the case of this clone: Other DNA sequences in this specimen translate into the identical CDR3. This chain joins TRBV20-1 and TRBJ2-1; D is perhaps TRBD1 (5 bases). Germline-derived CDR1 and CDR2 are DFQATT and SNEGSKA (reference sequence). V lost 4 bases and J 7 bases, leaving 8 bases between the germline ends. This CDR3 contains 11 residues. The CDR3, as DNA: TGCAGTGCTAAGGGGTCTAATGAGCAGTTCTTC. This encodes CSAKGSNEQFF.

This clone was observed a few times. V and J are TRBV7-9 and TRBJ2-7, with 8 bases aligning to TRBD1. This CDR3 contains 14 residues. Looked up from germline, CDR1 is SEHNR and CDR2 is FQNEAQ (reference sequence). The V and J ends lost 5 bases and 2 bases, in that order; junction bases with no gene match: 5. The CDR3: CASSLDRAPYEQYF. The DNA for the CDR3 is TGTGCCAGCAGCCTGGACAGGGCCCCCTACGAGCAGTACTTC.

The chain joins TRBV28 to TRBJ2-7; TRBD2 agrees at 8 bases. In germline, CDR1 is MDHEN, CDR2 SYDVKM. The CDR3 loop spans 14 amino acids. J gave up 2 bases and V 6 bases, and 6 bases lay outside the gene matches. CDR3 amino acids: CASSPERETYEQYF. CDR3 DNA: TGTGCCAGCAGCCCCGAGCGGGAGACCTACGAGCAGTACTTC.

On this clone: The identical CDR3 is also encoded by other nucleotide sequences in the sample. This chain uses TRBV7-2 with TRBJ2-3; D is ambiguous. The germline CDR1 and CDR2 sequences are SGHTA and FQGNSA. The V gene lost 3 bases and the J gene lost 4 bases, with 8 bases spanning the gap. CDR3 length: 13 amino acids. The CDR3 loop reads CASSLSGADTQYF. DNA of the CDR3: TGTGCCAGCAGCTTGTCGGGCGCAGATACGCAGTATTTT.

The chain uses TRBV11-2 and TRBJ2-7; 9 bases match TRBD2. The germline V gene encodes CDR1 SGHAT and CDR2 FQNNGV. V gave up 1 base and J gave up 7 bases; unmatched junction bases: 14. The CDR3 extends over 17 amino acids. This CDR3 is CASSLVALRAGGEEQYF. The DNA for the CDR3 is TGTGCCAGCAGCTTAGTCGCGCTGAGGGCGGGAGGGGAAGAGCAGTACTTC.

This chain links TRBV7-2 with TRBJ2-5; 11 bases align to TRBD1. V lost 6 bases to trimming and J lost 5 bases; unmatched junction nucleotides: 5. CDR1 is SGHTA and CDR2 is FQGNSA in the germline V gene. The CDR3 extends over 14 amino acids. This chain's CDR3 is CASRRTGGSETQYF. CDR3 in DNA: TGTGCCAGCAGGCGGACAGGGGGCTCGGAGACCCAGTACTTC.

J is TRBJ2-1 and V is TRBV11-1; 8 nucleotides match TRBD2. The germline gives CDR1 SGHAT, CDR2 FQDESV (reference sequence). J gave up 4 bases and V 5 bases, and 10 bases lay outside the gene matches. The CDR3 spans 16 residues. The CDR3 reads CASSPRLARIYNEQFF. The CDR3 DNA follows: TGTGCCAGCAGCCCCCGACTAGCGCGAATATACAATGAGCAGTTCTTC.

The chain carries TRBV29-1 and TRBJ2-3; D not resolved. CDR1 SQVTM and CDR2 ANQGSEA come from the germline V gene. The CDR3 covers 12 residues. V was clipped by 2 bases and J by 6 bases, with 9 bases between them. CDR3 sequence (DNA): TGCAGCGTTGAAATTACCGGCGATACGCAGTATTTT. It yields the protein CSVEITGDTQYF.

This clone has just a few counts. This rearrangement joins TRBV30 to TRBJ2-2; TRBD1 matches 8 bases. The CDR3 length is 16 residues. From germline, CDR1 is GTSNPN and CDR2 SVGIG (reference sequence). V was clipped by 0 bases and J by 5 bases; unmatched bases: 8. CDR3 nucleotide sequence: TGTGCCTGGAGTGTTCAACGGACAGGGCGAACCGGGGAGCTGTTTTTT. It specifies CAWSVQRTGRTGELFF.

V gene TRBV6-5 combines with J gene TRBJ2-3; 7 positions match TRBD1. Germline values: CDR1 MNHEY, CDR2 SVGAGI. V lost 6 bases, J lost 7 bases, and 4 bases stayed unmatched. CDR3 length: 12 amino acids. Here the CDR3 reads CASRTGANTQYF. CDR3 nucleotide sequence: TGTGCCAGCAGAACAGGGGCAAATACGCAGTATTTT.

This chain connects TRBV30 to TRBJ2-7, with D perhaps given as TRBD1 or TRBD2 (6 bases each). The length of the CDR3 is 11 residues. Germline V gene lookup returns CDR1 GTSNPN and CDR2 SVGIG (reference sequence). CDR3 amino acids: CAGGRNYEQYF. The CDR3 DNA reads TGTGCGGGGGGCAGAAACTACGAGCAGTACTTC.

Only a few counts were recorded for this clone. This sequence joins TRBV29-1 and TRBJ2-3; either TRBD1 or TRBD2 may supply D (5 bases each). The germline CDR1 and CDR2 sequences are SQVTM and ANQGSEA. V was pared by 2 bases and J by 6 bases, with 9 bases between. The CDR3 contains 12 residues. The DNA of the CDR3 is TGCAGCGTTGAAACGGGGCATGATACGCAGTATTTT. Amino acids: CSVETGHDTQYF.

This clone was detected only a few times. The rearrangement joins TRBV30 to TRBJ2-7; D may be TRBD1 (6 bases). CDR1 and CDR2 (germline): GTSNPN, SVGIG (reference sequence). Trimming cost V 4 bases and J 7 bases, with 17 bases left between them. There are 13 residues in the CDR3. CDR3 protein: CAWNQNRDREQYF. CDR3 DNA sequence: TGTGCCTGGAACCAAAACAGGGATAGGGAGCAGTACTTC.

This sequence joins TRBV11-2 and TRBJ2-1; 10 nucleotides line up with TRBD2. The CDR3 consists of 15 residues. Per the germline V gene, CDR1 is SGHAT and CDR2 is FQNNGV. V dropped 4 bases and J dropped 4; count of bases not matched to a gene: 4. For the CDR3, the DNA is TGTGCCAGCAGCTCAATAGCGGGGGGTTACAATGAGCAGTTCTTC. Translating it yields CASSSIAGGYNEQFF.

The chain combines TRBV10-1 with TRBJ2-3, with TRBD2 matching 9 bases. Germline assignment: CDR1 WNHNN and CDR2 SYGVQD (reference sequence). Trimming took 2 bases from V and 1 from J; bases not matched to a gene: 7. The CDR3 length is 17 residues. This chain's CDR3 is CASSEGSGSTRTDTQYF. CDR3 DNA: TGCGCCAGCAGTGAGGGTAGCGGGAGCACGCGCACAGATACGCAGTATTTT.

This clone was detected only a few times. The rearrangement uses TRBV30 and TRBJ1-1; no definite D call. From germline, CDR1 is GTSNPN and CDR2 SVGIG (reference sequence). The V and J ends lost 0 bases and 4 bases respectively, with 15 bases between them. The CDR3 loop spans 15 amino acids. The CDR3 here is CAWSVVHRMSTEAFF. The CDR3 coding sequence is TGTGCCTGGAGTGTAGTCCACCGAATGAGCACTGAAGCTTTCTTT.

This chain connects TRBV5-1 to TRBJ1-1, with D uncertain. The CDR3 is 13 residues long. The V end lost 5 bases, the J end lost 0 bases, and 8 bases lay between the germline ends. Germline V gives CDR1 SGHRS, CDR2 YFSETQ. For the CDR3, the DNA is TGCGCCAGCAGAAGGACCGTGAACACTGAAGCTTTCTTT. Amino acid sequence: CASRRTVNTEAFF.

The V gene is TRBV4-2, the J gene TRBJ2-5; no definite D call. Germline assignment: CDR1 LGHNA and CDR2 YNFKEQ. The CDR3 is made up of 13 amino acids. Trimming took 0 bases from V and 5 from J, leaving 7 bases between them. The CDR3 DNA reads as TGTGCCAGCAGCCAAGAGGGTTTGGAGACCCAGTACTTC. Protein product: CASSQEGLETQYF.

J is TRBJ1-1 and V is TRBV2, with 8 bases identical to TRBD1. V was clipped by 7 bases and J by 3 bases; unmatched bases: 7. CDR1 is SNHLY, CDR2 FYNNEI, per germline. The CDR3 is made up of 14 amino acids. The DNA for the CDR3 is TGTGCCAGCAATGGACAGGGTGGGGACACTGAAGCTTTCTTT. Protein sequence: CASNGQGGDTEAFF.

CDR3 bases: TGTGCCAGCAGGCCTAGCGGGTCCTACAATGAGCAGTTCTTC. Residues: CASRPSGSYNEQFF. The rearrangement uses TRBV6-1 and TRBJ2-1, with TRBD2 matching 8 bases. V shed 6 bases and J 1 base; nucleotides not matched to a gene: 2. This CDR3 spans 14 amino acids. Per germline, CDR1 MNHNS and CDR2 SASEGT.

This clone has just a few counts. The chain combines TRBV7-9 with TRBJ2-1; 8 nucleotides line up with TRBD2. V shed 4 bases, J shed 3 bases, and the junction held 5 bases outside the gene matches. CDR3 length: 15 amino acids. Per the germline V gene, CDR1 is SEHNR and CDR2 is FQNEAQ (reference sequence). The CDR3 nucleotides read TGTGCCAGCAGCTCGAGCGGGAGAGGCTACAATGAGCAGTTCTTC. The encoded protein is CASSSSGRGYNEQFF.

The rearrangement joins TRBV11-1 to TRBJ2-4; the match to TRBD1 covers 10 bases. The CDR3 extends over 15 amino acids. V trimming: 3 bases; J trimming: 6 bases; junction bases outside the gene matches: 5. Looked up from germline, CDR1 is SGHAT and CDR2 is FQDESV (reference sequence). CDR3: CASSFRRDRGNIQYF. The CDR3 region has the DNA TGTGCCAGCAGCTTTCGCCGGGACAGGGGAAACATTCAGTACTTC. Looking up the rest from reference TRBV11-1 and TRBJ2-4 gives the full variable domain: EAEVAQSPRYKITEKSQAVAFWCDPISGHATLYWYRQILGQGPELLVQFQDESVVDDSQLPKDRFSAERLKGVDSTLKIQPAELGDSAMYLCASSFRRDRGNIQYFGAGTRLSVL.

The genes are TRBV7-9 and TRBJ2-1, with 7 bases identical to TRBD1. Trimming removed 5 bases from V and 6 bases from J; junction bases left unmatched: 10. The CDR3 length is 15 residues. Germline lookup yields CDR1 SEHNR and CDR2 FQNEAQ (reference sequence). The CDR3 DNA is TGTGCCAGCAGCGTTACCGGGACAGTGTCCAATGAGCAGTTCTTC. Encoded protein: CASSVTGTVSNEQFF.

This clone has more than one count but fewer than ten. For the CDR3, the DNA is TGTGCCTGGAGTGTAGCAGTTGGTATAGATACGCAGTATTTT. Its translation is CAWSVAVGIDTQYF. V gene TRBV30 combines with J gene TRBJ2-3; no clear D gene. With 0 bases removed from V and 5 bases from J, the gap between germline ends came to 12 bases. Germline V gives CDR1 GTSNPN, CDR2 SVGIG (reference sequence). The CDR3 extends over 14 amino acids.

DNA of the CDR3: TGTGCCAGCAGCGTATTTGGGGATACGCAGTATTTT. Protein sequence: CASSVFGDTQYF. The V and J genes are TRBV9 and TRBJ2-3; no definite D call. The CDR3 totals 12 residues. Germline CDR1 reads SGDLS; CDR2 reads YYNGEE. Trimming left V 1 base short and J 6 bases short, with 6 bases between.